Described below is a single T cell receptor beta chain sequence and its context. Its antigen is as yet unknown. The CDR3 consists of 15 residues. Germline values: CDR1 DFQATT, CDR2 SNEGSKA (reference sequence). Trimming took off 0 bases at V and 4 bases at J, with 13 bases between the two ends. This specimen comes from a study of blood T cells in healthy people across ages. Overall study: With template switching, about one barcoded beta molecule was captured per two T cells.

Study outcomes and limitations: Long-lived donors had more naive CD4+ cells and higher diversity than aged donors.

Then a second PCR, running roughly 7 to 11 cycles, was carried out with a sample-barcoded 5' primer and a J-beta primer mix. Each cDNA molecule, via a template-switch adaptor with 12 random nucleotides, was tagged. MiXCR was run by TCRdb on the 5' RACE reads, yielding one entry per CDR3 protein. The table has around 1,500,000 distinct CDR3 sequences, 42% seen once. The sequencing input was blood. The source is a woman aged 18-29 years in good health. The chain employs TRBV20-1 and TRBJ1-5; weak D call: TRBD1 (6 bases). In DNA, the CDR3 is TGCAGTGCTAGAGAAGTTTACAGGGAGAATCAGCCCCAGCATTTT. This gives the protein CSAREVYRENQPQHF.